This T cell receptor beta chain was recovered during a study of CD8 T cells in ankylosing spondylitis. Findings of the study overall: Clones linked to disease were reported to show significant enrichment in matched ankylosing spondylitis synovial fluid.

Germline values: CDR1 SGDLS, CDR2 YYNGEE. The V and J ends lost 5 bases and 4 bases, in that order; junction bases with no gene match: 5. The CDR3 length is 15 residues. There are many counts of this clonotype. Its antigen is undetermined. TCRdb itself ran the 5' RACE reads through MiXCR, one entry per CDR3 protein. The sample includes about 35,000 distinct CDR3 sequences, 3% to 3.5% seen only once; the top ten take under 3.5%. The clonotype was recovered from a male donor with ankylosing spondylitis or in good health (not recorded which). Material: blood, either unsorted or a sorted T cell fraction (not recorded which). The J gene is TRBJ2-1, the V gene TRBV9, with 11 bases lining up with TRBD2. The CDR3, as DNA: TGTGCCAGCAGTAGGACTAGCGGGCTATACAATGAGCAGTTCTTC. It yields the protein CASSRTSGLYNEQFF.